This TCR beta chain was recorded in a study of CD4 and CD8 cells across lung adenocarcinoma regions. Germline V gives CDR1 SGHTA, CDR2 FQGNSA. The CDR3 is made up of 16 amino acids. Donors had localized lung adenocarcinoma, a non-small cell lung cancer. TCRdb used MiXCR to reprocess the PCR reads, holding one entry per CDR3 protein. The sample includes around 20,000 distinct CDR3 sequences, about 50% of them seen just once. The clonotype originates from a female donor with lung adenocarcinoma. The CD4 and CD8 labels of this study may be unreliable. Material: CD8+ T cells from the center of a lung tumor. V usage is TRBV7-2 and J usage is TRBJ2-1, with 8 nucleotides matching TRBD1. The J call may not be correct, given that the DNA end is closer to TRBJ2-5. The DNA of the CDR3 is TGTGCCAGCAGCTTAGTATCGACAGGGGATTGGGAGACCCAGTACTTC. Translation gives CASSLVSTGDWETQYF.